Sequencing of this TCR beta chain was carried out in a study of T cell responses to AZD1222 COVID-19 vaccine. Looking at the study overall: Second-dose intervals of approximately 4 or approximately 12 weeks were pooled.

The CDR3 contains 15 residues. J was trimmed by 8 bases and V by 4 bases; bases with no gene match: 7. CDR1 is SGHNT and CDR2 is YYREEE in the germline V gene (reference sequence). Sequenced by immunoSEQ multiplex PCR; TCRdb stores in-frame clones only, minus some. This table has more than 100,000 clones, roughly 90% appearing once. The sequenced sample was peripheral blood, obtained on day 0 of AZD1222 vaccination. The chain couples TRBV5-4 to TRBJ1-6, with 9 bases lining up with TRBD1. This clonotype was sampled from an adult in good health. CDR3 amino acids: CASSRGQGLDSPLHF. The CDR3 nucleotides read TGTGCCAGCAGCAGGGGACAGGGATTGGATTCACCCCTCCACTTT.